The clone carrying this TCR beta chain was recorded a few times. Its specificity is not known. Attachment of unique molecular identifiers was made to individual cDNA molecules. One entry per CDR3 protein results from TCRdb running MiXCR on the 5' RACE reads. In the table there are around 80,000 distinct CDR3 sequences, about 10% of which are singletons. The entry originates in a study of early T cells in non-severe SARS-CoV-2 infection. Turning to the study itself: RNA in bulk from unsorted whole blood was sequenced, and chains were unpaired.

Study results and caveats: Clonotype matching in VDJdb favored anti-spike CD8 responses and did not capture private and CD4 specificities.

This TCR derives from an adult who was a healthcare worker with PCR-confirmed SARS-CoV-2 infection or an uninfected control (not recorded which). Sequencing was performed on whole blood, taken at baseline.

The DNA of the CDR3 is TGTGCCAGCAGTTACTCTTTAAATTCACCCCTCCACTTT. Its translation is CASSYSLNSPLHF. The gene calls are TRBV6-6 and TRBJ1-6; D is ambiguous. Germline V gene sequence: CDR1 MNHNY, CDR2 SVGAGI (reference sequence). This CDR3 is 13 amino acids long. V was shortened by 0 bases and J by 7 bases, with 4 bases between the two germline ends.